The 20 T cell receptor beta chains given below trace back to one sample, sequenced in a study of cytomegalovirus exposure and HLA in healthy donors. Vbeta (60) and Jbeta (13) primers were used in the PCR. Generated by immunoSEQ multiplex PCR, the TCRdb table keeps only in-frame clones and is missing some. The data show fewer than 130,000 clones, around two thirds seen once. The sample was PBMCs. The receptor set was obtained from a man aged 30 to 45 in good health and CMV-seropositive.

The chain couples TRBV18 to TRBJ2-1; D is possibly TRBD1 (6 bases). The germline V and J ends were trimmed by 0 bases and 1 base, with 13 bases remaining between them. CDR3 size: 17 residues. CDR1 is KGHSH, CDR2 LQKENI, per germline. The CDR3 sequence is CASSPPTGDLSYNEQFF. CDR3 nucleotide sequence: TGTGCCAGCTCACCACCGACAGGAGACTTATCCTACAATGAGCAGTTCTTC.

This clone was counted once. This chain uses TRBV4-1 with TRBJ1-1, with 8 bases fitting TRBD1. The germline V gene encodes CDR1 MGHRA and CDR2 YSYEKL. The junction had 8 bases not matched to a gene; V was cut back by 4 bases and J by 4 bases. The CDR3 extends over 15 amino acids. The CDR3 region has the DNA TGCGCCAGCAGCCTGAAAAACAGGGGGGGCACTGAAGCTTTCTTT. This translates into CASSLKNRGGTEAFF.

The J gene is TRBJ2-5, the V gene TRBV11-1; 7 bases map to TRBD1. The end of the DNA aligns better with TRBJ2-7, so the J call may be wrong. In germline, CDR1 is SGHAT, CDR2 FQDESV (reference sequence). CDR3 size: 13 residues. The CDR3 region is CASRPWDSYEQYF. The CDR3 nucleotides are TGTGCCAGCAGACCTTGGGACAGCTACGAGCAGTACTTC.

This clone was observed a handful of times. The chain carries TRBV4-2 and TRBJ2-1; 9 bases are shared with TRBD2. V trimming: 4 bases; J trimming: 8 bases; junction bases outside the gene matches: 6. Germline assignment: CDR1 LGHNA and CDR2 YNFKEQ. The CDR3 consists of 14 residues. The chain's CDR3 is CASSRGRGGDEQFF. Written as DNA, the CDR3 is TGTGCCAGCAGCCGAGGGCGGGGGGGCGATGAGCAGTTCTTC.

CDR3 DNA: TGTGCCAGCACCAATATAGTCGCCAAAAACACTGAAGCTTTCTTT. Protein product: CASTNIVAKNTEAFF. This rearrangement joins TRBV4-2 to TRBJ1-1; D call uncertain. V was clipped by 7 bases and J by 2 bases, with 17 bases between them. The CDR3 is made up of 15 amino acids. Per germline, CDR1 LGHNA and CDR2 YNFKEQ.

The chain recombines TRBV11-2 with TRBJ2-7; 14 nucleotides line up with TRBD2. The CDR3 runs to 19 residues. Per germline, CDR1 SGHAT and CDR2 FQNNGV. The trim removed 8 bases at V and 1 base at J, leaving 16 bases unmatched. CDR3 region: CASGPAGTSGGPLSYEQYF. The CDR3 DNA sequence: TGTGCCAGCGGCCCGGCCGGGACTAGCGGGGGCCCCTTATCCTACGAGCAGTACTTC.

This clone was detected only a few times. Here the CDR3 DNA reads TGTGCCAGCAGTTTAACGGGATACACCGGGGAGCTGTTTTTT. Translation gives CASSLTGYTGELFF. The chain couples TRBV27 to TRBJ2-2, with D tentatively TRBD2 (5 bases). V was shortened by 2 bases and J by 3 bases, with 7 bases between the two germline ends. Germline V gives CDR1 MNHEY, CDR2 SMNVEV (reference sequence). The CDR3 spans 14 residues.

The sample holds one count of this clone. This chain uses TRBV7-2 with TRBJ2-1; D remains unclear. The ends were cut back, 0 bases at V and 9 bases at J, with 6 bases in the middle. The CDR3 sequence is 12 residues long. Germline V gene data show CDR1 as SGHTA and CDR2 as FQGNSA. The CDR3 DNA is TGTGCCAGCAGCTTAGCCCGGGTTGAGCAGTTCTTC. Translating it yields CASSLARVEQFF.

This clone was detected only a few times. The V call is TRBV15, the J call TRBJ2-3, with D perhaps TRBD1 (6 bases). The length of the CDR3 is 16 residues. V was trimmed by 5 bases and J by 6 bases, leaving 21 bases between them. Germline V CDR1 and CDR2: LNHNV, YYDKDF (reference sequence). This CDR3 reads CATSEGEFRGMDTQYF. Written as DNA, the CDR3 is TGTGCCACCAGCGAGGGGGAGTTCAGAGGAATGGATACGCAGTATTTT.

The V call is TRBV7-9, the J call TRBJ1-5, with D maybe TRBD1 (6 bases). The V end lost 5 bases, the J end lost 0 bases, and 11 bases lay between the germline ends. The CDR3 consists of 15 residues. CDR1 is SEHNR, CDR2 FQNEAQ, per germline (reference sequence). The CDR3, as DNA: TGTGCCAGCAGCCTCGGGGACACTAGCAATCAGCCCCAGCATTTT. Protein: CASSLGDTSNQPQHF.

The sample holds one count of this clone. The CDR3 sequence: CASSQSGGSYEQYF. Here the CDR3 DNA reads TGTGCCAGCAGCCAATCCGGGGGTTCCTACGAGCAGTACTTC. The chain uses TRBV14 and TRBJ2-7, with D tentatively TRBD2 (6 bases). The CDR3 loop spans 14 amino acids. Germline V CDR1 and CDR2: SGHDN, FVKESK. V was pared by 2 bases and J by 1 base, with 9 bases between.

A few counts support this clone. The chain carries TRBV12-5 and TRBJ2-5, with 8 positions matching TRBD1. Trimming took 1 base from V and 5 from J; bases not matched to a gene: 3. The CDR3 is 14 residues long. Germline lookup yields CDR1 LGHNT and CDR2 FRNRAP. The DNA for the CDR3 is TGTGCTAGTGGTTTGGGGACAGGGCGGGAGACCCAGTACTTC. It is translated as CASGLGTGRETQYF.

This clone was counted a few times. This chain's CDR3 is CASIGGEETQYF. The CDR3 DNA sequence: TGTGCCAGCATAGGGGGGGAGGAGACCCAGTACTTC. The V and J genes are TRBV2 and TRBJ2-5; D is perhaps TRBD2 (7 bases). The germline CDR1 and CDR2 sequences are SNHLY and FYNNEI. The ends were cut back, 7 bases at V and 5 bases at J, with 11 bases in the middle. The CDR3 extends over 12 amino acids.

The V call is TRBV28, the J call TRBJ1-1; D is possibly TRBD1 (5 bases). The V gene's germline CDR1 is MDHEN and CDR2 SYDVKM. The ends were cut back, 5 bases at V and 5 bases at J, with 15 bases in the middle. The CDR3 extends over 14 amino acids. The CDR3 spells CASSTSWGGTEAFF. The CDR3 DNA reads TGTGCCAGCAGTACCAGTTGGGGGGGGACTGAAGCTTTCTTT.

The CDR3 loop is CASSPGTALQMNTEAFF. The DNA for the CDR3 is TGTGCCAGCAGCCCCGGGACAGCCCTCCAAATGAACACTGAAGCTTTCTTT. The chain combines TRBV7-6 with TRBJ1-1; 7 bases line up with TRBD1. V lost 5 bases and J lost 0; bases outside the gene matches: 12. CDR3 size: 17 residues. The germline V gene encodes CDR1 SGHVS and CDR2 FNYEAQ.

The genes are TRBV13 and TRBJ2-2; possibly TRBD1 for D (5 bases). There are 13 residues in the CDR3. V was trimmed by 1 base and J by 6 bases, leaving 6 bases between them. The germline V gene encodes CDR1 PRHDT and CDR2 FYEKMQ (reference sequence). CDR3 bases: TGTGCCAGCAGCTTAGCAGGGCCCGGGGAGCTGTTTTTT. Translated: CASSLAGPGELFF.

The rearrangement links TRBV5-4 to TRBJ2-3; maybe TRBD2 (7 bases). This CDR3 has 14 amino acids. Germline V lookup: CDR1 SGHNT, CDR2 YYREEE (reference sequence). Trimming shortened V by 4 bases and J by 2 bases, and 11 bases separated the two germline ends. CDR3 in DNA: TGTGCCAGCAGCCCCGGGGGGCTCACAGATACGCAGTATTTT. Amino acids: CASSPGGLTDTQYF.

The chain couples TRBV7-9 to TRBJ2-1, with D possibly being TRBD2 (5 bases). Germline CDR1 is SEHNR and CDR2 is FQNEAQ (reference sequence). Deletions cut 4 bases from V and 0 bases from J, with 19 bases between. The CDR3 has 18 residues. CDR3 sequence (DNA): TGTGCCAGCAGCTCATCGGGGATCACTTTCTCCTCCTACAATGAGCAGTTCTTC. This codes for CASSSSGITFSSYNEQFF.

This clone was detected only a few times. CDR3: CASSPQGRTNDPLYF. CDR3 DNA: TGTGCCAGCAGTCCCCAAGGCCGGACAAACGACCCACTGTACTTC. V gene TRBV5-4 combines with J gene TRBJ2-5, with D perhaps TRBD1 (5 bases). This CDR3 has 15 amino acids. Germline CDR1 reads SGHNT; CDR2 reads YYREEE (reference sequence). V was pared by 5 bases and J by 13 bases, with 27 bases between.

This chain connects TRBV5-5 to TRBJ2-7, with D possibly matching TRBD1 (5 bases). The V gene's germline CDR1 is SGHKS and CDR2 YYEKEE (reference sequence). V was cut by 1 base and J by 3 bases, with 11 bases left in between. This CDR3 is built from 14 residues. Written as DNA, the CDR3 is TGTGCCAGCAGCTTGACAGGCTCGCACTACGAGCAGTACTTC. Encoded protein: CASSLTGSHYEQYF.